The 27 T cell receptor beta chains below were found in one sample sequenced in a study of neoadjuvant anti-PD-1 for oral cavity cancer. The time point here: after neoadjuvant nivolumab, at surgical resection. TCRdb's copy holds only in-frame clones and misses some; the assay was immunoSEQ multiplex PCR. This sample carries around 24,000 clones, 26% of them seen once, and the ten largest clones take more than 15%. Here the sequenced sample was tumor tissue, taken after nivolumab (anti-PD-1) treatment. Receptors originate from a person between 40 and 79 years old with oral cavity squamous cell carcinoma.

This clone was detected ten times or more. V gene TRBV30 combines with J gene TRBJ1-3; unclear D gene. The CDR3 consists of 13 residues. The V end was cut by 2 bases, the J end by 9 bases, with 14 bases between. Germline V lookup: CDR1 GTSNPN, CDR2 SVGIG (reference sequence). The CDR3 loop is CAWSTPGSPTIYF. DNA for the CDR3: TGTGCCTGGAGTACTCCCGGGTCTCCCACCATATATTTT.

This chain's CDR3 is CASSLGVRGIHEQYF. CDR3 bases: TGTGCCAGCAGTTTAGGGGTCCGGGGAATACACGAGCAGTACTTC. The gene calls are TRBV27 and TRBJ2-7, with D maybe TRBD2 (5 bases). Between the trimmed V and J ends, which lost 2 bases and 5 bases, there was a span of 16 bases. Per germline, CDR1 MNHEY and CDR2 SMNVEV (reference sequence). There are 15 residues in the CDR3.

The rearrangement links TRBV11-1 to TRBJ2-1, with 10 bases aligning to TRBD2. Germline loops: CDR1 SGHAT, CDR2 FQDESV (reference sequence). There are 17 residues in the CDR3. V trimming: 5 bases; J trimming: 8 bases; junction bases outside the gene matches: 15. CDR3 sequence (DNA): TGTGCCAGCAGCAGATGGACTAGCGGAAACCAAGGCGATGAGCAGTTCTTC. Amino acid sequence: CASSRWTSGNQGDEQFF.

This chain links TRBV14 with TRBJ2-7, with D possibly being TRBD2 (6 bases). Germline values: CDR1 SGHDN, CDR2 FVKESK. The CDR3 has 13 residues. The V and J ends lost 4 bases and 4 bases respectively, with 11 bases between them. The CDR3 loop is CASSRGLYYEQYF. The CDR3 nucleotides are TGTGCCAGCAGCCGAGGACTATATTACGAGCAGTACTTC.

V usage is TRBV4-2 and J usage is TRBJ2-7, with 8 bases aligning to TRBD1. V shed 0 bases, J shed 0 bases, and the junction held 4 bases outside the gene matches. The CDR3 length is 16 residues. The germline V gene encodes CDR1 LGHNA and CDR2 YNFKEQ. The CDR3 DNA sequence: TGTGCCAGCAGCCAAGATTTAGGGACAGGCTCCTACGAGCAGTACTTC. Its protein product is CASSQDLGTGSYEQYF.

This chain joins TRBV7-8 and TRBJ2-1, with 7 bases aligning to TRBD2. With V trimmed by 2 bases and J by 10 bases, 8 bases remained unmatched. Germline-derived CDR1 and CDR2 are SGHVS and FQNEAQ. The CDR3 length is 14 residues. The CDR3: CASSLNPWGGEQFF. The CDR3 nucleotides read TGTGCCAGCAGCTTAAACCCCTGGGGGGGGGAGCAGTTCTTC.

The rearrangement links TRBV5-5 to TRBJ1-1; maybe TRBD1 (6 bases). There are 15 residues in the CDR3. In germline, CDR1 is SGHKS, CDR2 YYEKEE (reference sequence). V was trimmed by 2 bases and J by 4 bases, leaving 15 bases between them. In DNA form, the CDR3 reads TGTGCCAGCAGCTTCGCGGGTGGAGGGGGCACTGAAGCTTTCTTT. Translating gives CASSFAGGGGTEAFF. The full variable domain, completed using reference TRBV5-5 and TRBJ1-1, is DAGVTQSPTHLIKTRGQQVTLRCSPISGHKSVSWYQQVLGQGPQFIFQYYEKEERGRGNFPDRFSARQFPNYSSELNVNALLLGDSALYLCASSFAGGGGTEAFFGQGTRLTVV.

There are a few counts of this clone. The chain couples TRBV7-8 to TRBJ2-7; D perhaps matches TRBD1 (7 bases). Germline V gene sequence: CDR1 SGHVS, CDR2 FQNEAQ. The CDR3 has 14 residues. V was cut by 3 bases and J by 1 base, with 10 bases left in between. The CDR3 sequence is CASSFSGGSYEQYF. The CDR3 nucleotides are TGTGCCAGCAGCTTTTCAGGGGGGTCCTACGAGCAGTACTTC.

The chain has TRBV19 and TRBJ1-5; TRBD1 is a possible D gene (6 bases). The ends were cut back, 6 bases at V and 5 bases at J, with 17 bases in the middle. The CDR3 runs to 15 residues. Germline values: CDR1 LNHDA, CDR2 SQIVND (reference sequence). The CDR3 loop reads CASRQGGWGDQPQHF. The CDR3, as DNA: TGTGCCAGTAGACAGGGAGGATGGGGCGATCAGCCCCAGCATTTT.

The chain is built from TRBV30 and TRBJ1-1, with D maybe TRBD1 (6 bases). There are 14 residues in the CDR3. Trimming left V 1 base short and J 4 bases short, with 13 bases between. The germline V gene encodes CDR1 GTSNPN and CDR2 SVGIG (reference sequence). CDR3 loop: CAWSALGGGTEAFF. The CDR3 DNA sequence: TGTGCCTGGAGTGCCCTTGGAGGGGGCACTGAAGCTTTCTTT.

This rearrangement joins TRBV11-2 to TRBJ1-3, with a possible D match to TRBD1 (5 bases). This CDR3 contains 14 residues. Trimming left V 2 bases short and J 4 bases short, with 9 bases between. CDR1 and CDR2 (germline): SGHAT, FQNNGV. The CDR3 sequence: CASSLWGVGNTIYF. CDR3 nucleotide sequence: TGTGCCAGCAGCTTATGGGGGGTCGGAAACACCATATATTTT.

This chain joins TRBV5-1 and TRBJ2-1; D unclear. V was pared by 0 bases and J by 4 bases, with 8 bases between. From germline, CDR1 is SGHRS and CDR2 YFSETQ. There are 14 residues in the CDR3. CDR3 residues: CASSLVEPYNEQFF. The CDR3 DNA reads TGCGCCAGCAGCTTGGTTGAGCCGTACAATGAGCAGTTCTTC.

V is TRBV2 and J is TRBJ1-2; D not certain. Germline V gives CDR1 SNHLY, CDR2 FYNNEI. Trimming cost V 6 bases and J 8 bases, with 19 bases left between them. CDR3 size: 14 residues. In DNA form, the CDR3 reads TGTGCCAGCAGGCGATTTGGGATCCCGCGGGGCTACACCTTC. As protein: CASRRFGIPRGYTF.

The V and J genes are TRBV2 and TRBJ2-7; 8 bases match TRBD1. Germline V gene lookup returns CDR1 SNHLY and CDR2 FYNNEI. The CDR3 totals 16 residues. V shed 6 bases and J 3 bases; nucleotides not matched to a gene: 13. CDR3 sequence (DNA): TGTGCCAGCAGCCGAGATCTGACAGGGGTCGGCTACGAGCAGTACTTC. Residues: CASSRDLTGVGYEQYF.

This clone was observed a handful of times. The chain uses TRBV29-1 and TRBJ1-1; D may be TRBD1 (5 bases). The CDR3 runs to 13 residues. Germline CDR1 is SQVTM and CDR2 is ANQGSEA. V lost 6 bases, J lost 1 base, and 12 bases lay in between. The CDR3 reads CSVHHDRNTEAFF. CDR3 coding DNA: TGCAGCGTCCATCACGACAGGAACACTGAAGCTTTCTTT.

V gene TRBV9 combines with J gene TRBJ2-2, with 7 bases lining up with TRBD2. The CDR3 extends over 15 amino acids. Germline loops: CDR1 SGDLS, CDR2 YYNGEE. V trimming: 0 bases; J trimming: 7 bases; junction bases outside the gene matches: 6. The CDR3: CASSVAQRGNGELFF. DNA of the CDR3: TGTGCCAGCAGCGTAGCCCAGCGGGGTAACGGGGAGCTGTTTTTT.

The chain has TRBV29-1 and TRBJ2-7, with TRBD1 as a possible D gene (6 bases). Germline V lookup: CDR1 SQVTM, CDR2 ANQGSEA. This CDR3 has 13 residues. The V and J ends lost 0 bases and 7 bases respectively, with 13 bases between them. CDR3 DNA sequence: TGCAGCGTTGAAGAATCGTCCCAGGGGGAGCAGTACTTC. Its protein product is CSVEESSQGEQYF.

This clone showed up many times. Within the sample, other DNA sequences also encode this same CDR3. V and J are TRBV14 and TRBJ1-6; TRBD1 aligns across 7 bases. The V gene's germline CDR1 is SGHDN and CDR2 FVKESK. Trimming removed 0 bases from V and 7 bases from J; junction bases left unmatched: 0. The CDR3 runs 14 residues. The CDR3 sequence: CASSQDRGNSPLHF. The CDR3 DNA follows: TGTGCCAGCAGCCAAGACAGGGGGAATTCACCCCTCCACTTT.

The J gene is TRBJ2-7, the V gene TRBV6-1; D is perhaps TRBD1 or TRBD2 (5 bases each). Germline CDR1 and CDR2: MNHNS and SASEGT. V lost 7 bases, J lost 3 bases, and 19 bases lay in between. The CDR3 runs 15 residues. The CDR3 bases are TGTGCCAGCATGGGGCTCGGGGCCCCGGGCTACGAGCAGTACTTC. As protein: CASMGLGAPGYEQYF.

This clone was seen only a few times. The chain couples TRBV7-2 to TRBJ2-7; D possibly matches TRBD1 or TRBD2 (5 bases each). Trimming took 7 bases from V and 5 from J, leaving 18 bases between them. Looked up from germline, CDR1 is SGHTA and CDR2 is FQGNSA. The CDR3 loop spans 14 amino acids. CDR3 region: CASTPGRGPHEQYF. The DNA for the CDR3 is TGTGCCAGCACCCCGGGACGGGGTCCCCACGAGCAGTACTTC.

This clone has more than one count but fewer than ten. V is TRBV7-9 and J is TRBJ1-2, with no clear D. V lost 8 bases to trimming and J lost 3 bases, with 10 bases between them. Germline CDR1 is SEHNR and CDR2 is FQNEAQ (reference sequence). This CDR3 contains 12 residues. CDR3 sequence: CASQTRDYGYTF. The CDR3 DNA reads TGTGCCAGCCAAACAAGGGACTATGGCTACACCTTC.

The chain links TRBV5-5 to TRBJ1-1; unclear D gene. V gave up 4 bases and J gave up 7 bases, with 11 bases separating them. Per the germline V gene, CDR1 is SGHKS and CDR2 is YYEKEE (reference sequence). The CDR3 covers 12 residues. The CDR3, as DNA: TGTGCCAGCAGCCATGATGGGGTTGAAGCTTTCTTT. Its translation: CASSHDGVEAFF.

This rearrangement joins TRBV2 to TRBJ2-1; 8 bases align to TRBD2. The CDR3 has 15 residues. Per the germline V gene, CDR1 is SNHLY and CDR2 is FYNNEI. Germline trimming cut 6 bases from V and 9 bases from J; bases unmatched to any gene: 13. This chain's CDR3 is CASRDFIGRAGEQFF. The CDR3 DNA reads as TGTGCCAGCAGGGACTTTATCGGGAGGGCCGGTGAGCAGTTCTTC. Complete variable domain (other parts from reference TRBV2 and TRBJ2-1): EPEVTQTPSHQVTQMGQEVILRCVPISNHLYFYWYRQILGQKVEFLVSFYNNEISEKSEIFDDQFSVERPDGSNFTLKIRSTKLEDSAMYFCASRDFIGRAGEQFFGPGTRLTVL.

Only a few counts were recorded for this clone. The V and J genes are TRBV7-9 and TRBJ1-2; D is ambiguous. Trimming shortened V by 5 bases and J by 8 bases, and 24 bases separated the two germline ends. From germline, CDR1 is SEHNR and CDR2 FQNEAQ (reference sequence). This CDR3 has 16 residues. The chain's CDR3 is CASSKPPEQGPKGYTF. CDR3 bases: TGTGCCAGCAGCAAACCACCGGAACAAGGCCCCAAGGGCTACACCTTC.

CDR3 bases: TGCGCCAGCAGCCAAGATGGGCCTCAGATATCCTACAATGAGCAGTTCTTC. Protein sequence: CASSQDGPQISYNEQFF. The chain couples TRBV4-1 to TRBJ2-1; D is unresolved. CDR3 size: 17 residues. Trimming cost V 0 bases and J 1 base, with 13 bases left between them. Germline CDR1 MGHRA, CDR2 YSYEKL.

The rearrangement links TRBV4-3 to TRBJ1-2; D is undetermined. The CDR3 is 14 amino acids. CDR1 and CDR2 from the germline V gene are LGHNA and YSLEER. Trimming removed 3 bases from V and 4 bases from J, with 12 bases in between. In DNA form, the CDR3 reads TGCGCCAGCAGCCAGGAAAGGGCACGCTATGGCTACACCTTC. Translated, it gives CASSQERARYGYTF.

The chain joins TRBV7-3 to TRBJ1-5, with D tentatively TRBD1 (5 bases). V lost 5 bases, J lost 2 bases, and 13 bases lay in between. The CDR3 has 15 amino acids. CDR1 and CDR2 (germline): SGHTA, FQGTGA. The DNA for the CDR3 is TGTGCCAGCAGCCCCCCGACAGATGGCAATCAGCCCCAGCATTTT. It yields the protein CASSPPTDGNQPQHF.